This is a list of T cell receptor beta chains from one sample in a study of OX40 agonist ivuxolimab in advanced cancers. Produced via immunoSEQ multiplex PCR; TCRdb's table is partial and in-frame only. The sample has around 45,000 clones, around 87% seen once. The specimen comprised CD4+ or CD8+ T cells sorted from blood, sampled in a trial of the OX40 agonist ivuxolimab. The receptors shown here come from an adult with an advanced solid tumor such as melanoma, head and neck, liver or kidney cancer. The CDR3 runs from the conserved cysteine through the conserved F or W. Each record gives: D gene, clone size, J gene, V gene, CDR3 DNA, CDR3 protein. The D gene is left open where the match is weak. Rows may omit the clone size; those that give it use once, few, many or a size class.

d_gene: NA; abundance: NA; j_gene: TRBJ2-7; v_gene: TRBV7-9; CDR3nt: TGTGCCAGCAGCCCCGGGGACAACGCACTCTTGGGCGAGCAGTACTTC; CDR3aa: CASSPGDNALLGEQYF
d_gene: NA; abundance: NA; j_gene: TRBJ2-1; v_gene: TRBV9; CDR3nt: TGTGCCAGCAGCGTTACCCCTATGGGGGCGAGCTCCTACAATGAGCAGTTCTTC; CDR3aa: CASSVTPMGASSYNEQFF
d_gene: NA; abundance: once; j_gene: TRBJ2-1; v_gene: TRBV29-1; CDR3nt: TGCAGCGTTGGGCAGGTCAATGAGCAGTTCTTC; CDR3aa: CSVGQVNEQFF
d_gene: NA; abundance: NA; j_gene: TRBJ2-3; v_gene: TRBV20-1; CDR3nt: TGCAGTGCTAGAGCGACAGATACGCAGTATTTT; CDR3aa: CSARATDTQYF
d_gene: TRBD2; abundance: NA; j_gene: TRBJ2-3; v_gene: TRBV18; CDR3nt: TGTGCCAGCTCAGCCCGGGGAGTAGCGGGATTAGATACGCAGTATTTT; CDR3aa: CASSARGVAGLDTQYF
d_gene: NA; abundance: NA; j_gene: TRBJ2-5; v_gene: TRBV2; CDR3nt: TGTGCCAGCTTTGTCAGGCAAACGACCCAGTACTTC; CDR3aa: CASFVRQTTQYF
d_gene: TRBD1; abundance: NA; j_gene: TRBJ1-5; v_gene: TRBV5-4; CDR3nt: TGTGCCAGCAGCCAGGGGGCAAGGGGCAATCAGCCCCAGCATTTT; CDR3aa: CASSQGARGNQPQHF
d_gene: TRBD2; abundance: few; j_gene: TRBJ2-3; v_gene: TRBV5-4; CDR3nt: TGTGCCAGCAGCTTAGGACTAGCGGGAAGACGCACAGATACGCAGTATTTT; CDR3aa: CASSLGLAGRRTDTQYF
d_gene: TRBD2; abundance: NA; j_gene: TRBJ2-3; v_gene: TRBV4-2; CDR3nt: TGTGCCAGCAGCCGCGAACTTAGGACTAGCGGGGGCGGGTGGCAGTATTTT; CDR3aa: CASSRELRTSGGGWQYF
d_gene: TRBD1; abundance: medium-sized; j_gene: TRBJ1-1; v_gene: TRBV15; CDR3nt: TGTGCCACCAGCAGAGCGACAGGGGACACTGAAGCTTTCTTT; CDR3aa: CATSRATGDTEAFF
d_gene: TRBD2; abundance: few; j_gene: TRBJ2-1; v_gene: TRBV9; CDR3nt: TGTGCCAGCAGCCGGACTAGCGGGAGGTGGGGGGAGCAGTTCTTC; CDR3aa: CASSRTSGRWGEQFF
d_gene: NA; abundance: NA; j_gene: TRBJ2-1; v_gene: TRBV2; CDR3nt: TGTGCCAGCACCCGGGGAGAGGGTGAGCAGTTCTTC; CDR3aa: CASTRGEGEQFF
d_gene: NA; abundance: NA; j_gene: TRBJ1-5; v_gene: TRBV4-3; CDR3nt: TGCGCCAGCAGCCAAGTAAGTAAGGATCAGCCCCAGCATTTT; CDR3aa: CASSQVSKDQPQHF
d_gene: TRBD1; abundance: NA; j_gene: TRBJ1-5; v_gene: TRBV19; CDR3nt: TGTGCCACCCGGGACAGGGGCCGTCGTCAGCCCCAGCATTTT; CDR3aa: CATRDRGRRQPQHF
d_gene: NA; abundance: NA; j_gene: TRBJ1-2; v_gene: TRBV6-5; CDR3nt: TGTGCCAGCAGTCTCATGGTGGACGGCGGCTACACCTTC; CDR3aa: CASSLMVDGGYTF
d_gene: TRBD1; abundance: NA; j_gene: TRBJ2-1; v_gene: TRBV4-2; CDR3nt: TGTGCCAGCAGCGATGGACAGGCGATCTTC; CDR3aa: CASSDGQAIF
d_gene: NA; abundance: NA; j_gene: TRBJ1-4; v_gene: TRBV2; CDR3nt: TGTGCCAGCACCCGAAACAGGGACGAAAAACTGTTTTTT; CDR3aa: CASTRNRDEKLFF
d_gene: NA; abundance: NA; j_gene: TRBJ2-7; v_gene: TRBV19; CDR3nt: TGTGCCAGTAGTATAAACGGACTACTCTACGAGCAGTACTTC; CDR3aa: CASSINGLLYEQYF
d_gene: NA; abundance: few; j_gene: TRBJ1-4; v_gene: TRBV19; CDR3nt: TGTGCCAGCGGGCTTTCAACTAATGAAAAACTGTTTTTT; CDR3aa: CASGLSTNEKLFF
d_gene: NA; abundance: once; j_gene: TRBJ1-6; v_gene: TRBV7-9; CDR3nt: TGTGCCAGCAGCTCAGGGACTAAAGTAACTTCACCCCTCCACTTT; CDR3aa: CASSSGTKVTSPLHF
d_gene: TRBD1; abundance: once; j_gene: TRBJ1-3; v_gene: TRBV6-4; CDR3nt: TGTGCCAGCAGTAACTCGGACAGGGCTGGAAACACCATATATTTT; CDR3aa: CASSNSDRAGNTIYF
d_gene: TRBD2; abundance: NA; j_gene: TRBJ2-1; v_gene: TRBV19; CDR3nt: TGTGCCAGTAGCCGAGCTTCGACTAGCGGGAGCAATGAGCAGTTCTTC; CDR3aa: CASSRASTSGSNEQFF
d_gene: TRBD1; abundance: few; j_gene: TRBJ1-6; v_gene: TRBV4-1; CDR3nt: TGCGCCAGCAGCCACTGGACAGGGAGTGATTCACCCCTCCACTTT; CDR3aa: CASSHWTGSDSPLHF
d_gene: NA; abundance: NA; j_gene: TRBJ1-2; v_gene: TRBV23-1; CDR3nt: TGCGCCAGCAGTCTAGGGGGGGGCTACACCTTC; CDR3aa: CASSLGGGYTF
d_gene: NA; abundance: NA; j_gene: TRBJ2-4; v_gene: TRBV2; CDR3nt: TGTGCCAGCAGTGAACGGGATGACATTCAGTACTTC; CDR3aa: CASSERDDIQYF
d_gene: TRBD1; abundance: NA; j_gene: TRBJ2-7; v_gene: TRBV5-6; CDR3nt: TGTGCCAGCAGCTTGTTTGTGGGACAGAGCTACGAGCAGTACTTC; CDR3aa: CASSLFVGQSYEQYF
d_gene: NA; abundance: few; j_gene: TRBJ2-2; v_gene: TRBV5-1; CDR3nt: TGCGCCAGCAGCTCTAACAGGGAAAGGGCCGGGGAGCTGTTTTTT; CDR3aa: CASSSNRERAGELFF
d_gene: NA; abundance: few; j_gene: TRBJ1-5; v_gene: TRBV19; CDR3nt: TGTGCCAGTAGTACCCCAGGGAGAGGGGATCAGCCCCAGCATTTT; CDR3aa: CASSTPGRGDQPQHF
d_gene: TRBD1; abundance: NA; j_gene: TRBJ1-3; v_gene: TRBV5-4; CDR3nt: TGTGCCAGCACCAATCTAAGACAGGGGCCAAGCTCTGGAAACACCATATATTTT; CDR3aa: CASTNLRQGPSSGNTIYF